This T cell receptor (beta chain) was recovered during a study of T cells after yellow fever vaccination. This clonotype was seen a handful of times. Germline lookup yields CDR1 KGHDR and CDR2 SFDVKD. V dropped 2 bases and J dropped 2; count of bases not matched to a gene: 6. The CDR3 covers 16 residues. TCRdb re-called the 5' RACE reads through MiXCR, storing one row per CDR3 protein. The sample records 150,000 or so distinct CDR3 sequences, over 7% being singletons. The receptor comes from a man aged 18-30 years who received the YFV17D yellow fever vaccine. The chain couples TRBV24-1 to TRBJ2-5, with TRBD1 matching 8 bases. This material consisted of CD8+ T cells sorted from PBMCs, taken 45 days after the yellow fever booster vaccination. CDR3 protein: CATSDSGTGYQETQYF. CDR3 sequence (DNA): TGTGCCACCAGTGATTCCGGGACAGGTTATCAAGAGACCCAGTACTTC.